The clone carrying this T cell receptor beta chain appeared a few times. No antigen is known for it. The whole isolated RNA underwent reverse transcription, so sequencing captured expressed TCRB transcripts. Produced via immunoSEQ multiplex PCR; TCRdb's table is partial and in-frame only. The profile shows some 150,000 clones, about 8.7% of them singletons. This entry is derived from a study of beta chain features in type 1 diabetes. V was pared by 4 bases and J by 1 base, with 3 bases of the junction left unmatched. Germline V gene data show CDR1 as SGHDT and CDR2 as YYEEEE. This CDR3 is built from 15 residues. Whole-study results and caveats: Patients showed naive, central memory and Treg TCRB repertoires that appeared more similar than those of healthy donors. VDJ junctions sequenced from type 1 diabetes patients showed fewer insertions and more deletions.

The J gene is TRBJ2-2, the V gene TRBV5-6; 8 bases are shared with TRBD2. Specimen: central memory CD4+ T cells from blood. The source is a man in his late teens or twenties in good health. CDR3 residues: CASSPTSGNTGELFF. The CDR3 DNA reads as TGTGCCAGCAGCCCCACTAGCGGGAACACCGGGGAGCTGTTTTTT.